The 4 T cell receptor beta chains below come from one sample, sequenced in a study of T-cell reconstitution after alpha-beta-depleted transplantation in children. TCRbeta library preparation incorporated unique molecular identifiers. MiXCR, run by TCRdb on the PCR reads, gives a single entry per CDR3 protein. The sample records 480,000 or so distinct CDR3 sequences, about 10% being singletons. The sequencing here drew on PBMCs, taken before TCRalphabeta/CD19-depleted stem cell transplant. Every receptor here comes from a child aged 2 to 10 with inherited bone marrow failure, due to receive a stem cell transplant.

This rearrangement joins TRBV20-1 to TRBJ2-3; D is tentatively TRBD1 or TRBD2 (5 bases each). Trimming took 4 bases from V and 2 from J, leaving 13 bases between them. CDR1 and CDR2 from the germline V gene are DFQATT and SNEGSKA (reference sequence). CDR3 length equals 14 residues. The CDR3 coding sequence is TGCAGTGCTACTCGGGACGTAGACACAGATACGCAGTATTTT. This encodes CSATRDVDTDTQYF.

This clonotype was counted many times. The chain employs TRBV20-1 and TRBJ2-2; D is possibly TRBD2 (6 bases). Trimming pared 1 base from V and 3 bases from J, leaving 9 bases between. The CDR3 is made up of 14 amino acids. Germline V gene lookup returns CDR1 DFQATT and CDR2 SNEGSKA (reference sequence). The CDR3 region is CSARAPGDTGELFF. CDR3 sequence (DNA): TGCAGTGCTAGAGCCCCGGGGGACACCGGGGAGCTGTTTTTT.

The table lists this clonotype with many counts. The chain is built from TRBV4-1 and TRBJ2-7; 7 bases agree with TRBD1. CDR1 is MGHRA, CDR2 YSYEKL, per germline. Trimming at V came to 0 bases and at J to 5 bases, leaving 7 bases not matched to a gene. The CDR3 has 15 residues. CDR3: CASSQEVRGSDEQYF. CDR3 sequence (DNA): TGCGCCAGCAGCCAAGAGGTCAGGGGGAGCGACGAGCAGTACTTC.

Many counts were recorded for this clonotype. The chain joins TRBV12-3 or TRBV12-4 to TRBJ1-2; D perhaps matches TRBD1 (6 bases). Trimming pared 3 bases from V and 3 bases from J, leaving 14 bases between. This CDR3 is built from 15 residues. CDR3 coding DNA: TGTGCCAGCAGTTTCTGGGGGCGCAGGGACTATGGCTACACCTTC. It is translated as CASSFWGRRDYGYTF.